This T cell receptor (beta chain) comes out of a study of cytomegalovirus exposure and HLA in healthy donors. Whole-study findings and limits: Within an earlier analysis, most TCR beta V segments proved productive either about 87% or about 30% of the time. Solely CMV serostatus was available to characterize immune exposure.

A word on this clone: What it recognizes is unknown.

Primers: 60 Vbeta forward and 13 Jbeta reverse. The repertoire was sequenced with immunoSEQ multiplex PCR; TCRdb's copy has only in-frame clones and lacks some. The table shows under 200,000 clones, with around 77% occurring only once. The sequence derives from a man in his fifties or sixties in good health and CMV-seronegative. The specimen was PBMCs.

CDR3 DNA sequence: TGTGCCAGTAGTATTCAAAGGACAGGGGGTTTTTCTCGTGGCTACACCTTC. It encodes CASSIQRTGGFSRGYTF. The chain employs TRBV19 and TRBJ1-2, with 10 bases identical to TRBD1. Germline trimming cut 3 bases from V and 7 bases from J; bases unmatched to any gene: 14. The CDR3 sequence is 17 residues long. Looked up from germline, CDR1 is LNHDA and CDR2 is SQIVND (reference sequence).